A selection of T cell receptor beta chains follows, all from one sample in a study of control samples from healthy donors and cancer patients. TCRdb keeps only in-frame clones here, not all; method: immunoSEQ multiplex PCR. The repertoire consists of roughly 160,000 clones, with 96% occurring once and the leading ten covering over 1%. The sample comprised blood. These receptors were taken from a woman in her twenties or thirties in good health. CDR3s include the opening cysteine and the closing phenylalanine or tryptophan. Each record gives: J gene, clone size, D gene, CDR3 length, V gene, CDR3 DNA, CDR3 protein. D genes are given only for firm matches. A clone size is listed for some rows: how often the clone was seen (once, few, many), or a class if it is expanded.

>TRBJ2-1|-|TRBD2|19|TRBV3-1/TRBV3-2
TGTGCCAGCAGCCAAGATCAAGGACTAGGTGGGAGCTCCTACAATGAGCAGTTCTTC
CASSQDQGLGGSSYNEQFF
>TRBJ2-5|once|-|14|TRBV7-6
TGTGCCAGCACCCTGAGCAGGTGGCAAGAGACCCAGTACTTC
CASTLSRWQETQYF
>TRBJ1-2|-|TRBD1|15|TRBV18
TGTGCCAGCTCACCACAGACAGGGAATGAGTATGGCTACACCTTC
CASSPQTGNEYGYTF
>TRBJ2-2|-|TRBD2|17|TRBV19
TGTGCCAGTACCCCTAGGGCGCTAGCGGGAGTGACCGGGGAGCTGTTTTTT
CASTPRALAGVTGELFF
>TRBJ2-1|-|TRBD2|16|TRBV6-5
TGTGCCAGCAGTTACTTAGCGGGAGGGCCTTACAATGAGCAGTTCTTC
CASSYLAGGPYNEQFF
>TRBJ2-3|once|TRBD1|15|TRBV5-1
TGCGCCAGCAGCTCGAACAGGGGAGCCACAGATACGCAGTATTTT
CASSSNRGATDTQYF
>TRBJ2-2|-|-|12|TRBV6-5
TGTGCCAGCGAGGGGCTTCCCGGGGAGCTGTTTTTT
CASEGLPGELFF
>TRBJ2-1|-|-|14|TRBV28
TGTGCCAGCAGTCCCTCGACCTATTACAATGAGCAGTTCTTC
CASSPSTYYNEQFF
>TRBJ1-4|-|-|13|TRBV28
TGTGCCAGCAGTCCGGGGACTAATGAAAAACTGTTTTTT
CASSPGTNEKLFF
>TRBJ2-5|-|-|14|TRBV7-8
TGTGCCAGCAGCGCCGGGTGGGGGGACGAGACCCAGTACTTC
CASSAGWGDETQYF
>TRBJ2-5|-|-|16|TRBV19
TGTGCCAGTAGTATAATGTTAGGACAGCCAGAAGAGACCCAGTACTTC
CASSIMLGQPEETQYF
>TRBJ2-2|once|TRBD2|17|TRBV7-9
TGTGCCAGCAGCATACCCCAAGCGGGACTAAACACCGGGGAGCTGTTTTTT
CASSIPQAGLNTGELFF
>TRBJ1-2|-|-|14|TRBV2
TGTGCCAGCAGTGAGATCAGGGCCAACTATGGCTACACCTTC
CASSEIRANYGYTF
>TRBJ1-3|-|-|15|TRBV9
TGTGCCAGCAGCGTCCAGGGTGACTCTGGAAACACCATATATTTT
CASSVQGDSGNTIYF
>TRBJ1-5|-|-|15|TRBV4-1
TGCGCCAGCAGCCAAGTTCCAGGAGAGAATCAGCCCCAGCATTTT
CASSQVPGENQPQHF
>TRBJ1-2|-|TRBD1|9|TRBV20-1
TGCAGTGCTGACAGGGAAATGCCCTTC
CSADREMPF
>TRBJ1-5|-|-|16|TRBV28
TGTGCCAGCAGTTCCATTCAGGGTCCTAGCAATCAGCCCCAGCATTTT
CASSSIQGPSNQPQHF
>TRBJ1-1|-|-|13|TRBV19
TGTGCCAGTGGAAACAGGGAGCGCACTGAAGCTTTCTTT
CASGNRERTEAFF
>TRBJ2-1|-|TRBD1|15|TRBV12-5
TGTGCTAGTGGTTTGGTACAGGGGACCTACAATGAGCAGTTCTTC
CASGLVQGTYNEQFF
>TRBJ2-1|once|TRBD2|15|TRBV27
TGTGCCAGCAGTTTATCAGCGGGGACCATAAATGAGCAGTTCTTC
CASSLSAGTINEQFF
>TRBJ2-7|-|TRBD1|15|TRBV5-1
TGCGCCAGCAGCTTGATGACAGGGGGATTCTACGAGCAGTACTTC
CASSLMTGGFYEQYF
>TRBJ2-5|-|-|16|TRBV10-3
TGTGCCATCAGTGAGTTCGCGCCGGGGGACGAAGAGACCCAGTACTTC
CAISEFAPGDEETQYF
>TRBJ1-1|once|TRBD1|16|TRBV19
TGTGCCAGTAGTAAACGGGACAGGGTCGTGGCCACTGAAGCTTTCTTT
CASSKRDRVVATEAFF
>TRBJ1-1|-|-|15|TRBV6-5
TGTGCCAGCAGTTACTCTTCGCAGGGCCAGGCTGAAGCTTTCTTT
CASSYSSQGQAEAFF
>TRBJ1-2|-|-|16|TRBV11-2
TGTGCCAGCATCAGCAGCGGGAACCCTCTTGACTATGGCTACACCTTC
CASISSGNPLDYGYTF
>TRBJ2-2|once|-|15|TRBV7-9
TGTGCCAGCAGCTTAGGTCACTCGAACACCGGGGAGCTGTTTTTT
CASSLGHSNTGELFF
>TRBJ2-7|-|-|13|TRBV6-2/TRBV6-3
TGTGCCAGCAGCCTCTTCGGGGGCTACGAGCAGTACTTC
CASSLFGGYEQYF
>TRBJ1-2|-|-|16|TRBV5-8
TGTGCCAGCAGCATTGGACCCTCGCAGGGTTCCTATGGCTACACCTTC
CASSIGPSQGSYGYTF
>TRBJ1-1|-|-|16|TRBV5-6
TGTGCCAGCAGCCCGGTGGGGTCCTTTAGAAACACTGAAGCTTTCTTT
CASSPVGSFRNTEAFF
>TRBJ1-5|few|TRBD1|15|TRBV5-8
TGTGCCAGCAGCACGGGACAGGGCACCAATCAGCCCCAGCATTTT
CASSTGQGTNQPQHF
>TRBJ2-1|-|-|18|TRBV29-1
TGCAGCGTTGTTCGATGGACGGATGGGGCCCAAACGTACAATGAGCAGTTCTTC
CSVVRWTDGAQTYNEQFF
>TRBJ1-5|once|-|15|TRBV28
TGTGCCAGCAGTTTTACTGGGGCCGGCAATCAGCCCCAGCATTTT
CASSFTGAGNQPQHF
>TRBJ2-7|-|-|12|TRBV12-3/TRBV12-4
TGTGCCAGCAGTTTAGCTAGATACGAGCAGTACTTC
CASSLARYEQYF
>TRBJ2-5|-|-|15|TRBV28
TGTGCCAGCAGTTTAGATAACCGGGGGCCAGAGACCCAGTACTTC
CASSLDNRGPETQYF
>TRBJ1-2|-|-|15|TRBV4-2
TGTGCCAGCAGCCAGTTTATGGGCAGGGAGGATGGCTACACCTTC
CASSQFMGREDGYTF
>TRBJ1-2|-|-|13|TRBV3-1/TRBV3-2
TGTGCCAGCAGCCAAGCCAAAAACTATGGCTACACCTTC
CASSQAKNYGYTF